The rows below give T cell receptor beta chains drawn from one sample of a study of neurological immune-mediated disorders. TCRdb re-called the 5' RACE reads with MiXCR, one entry per CDR3 protein. The sample comprises fewer than 45,000 distinct CDR3 sequences, over 8.5% of which are singletons, and roughly 4% rests with the top ten. Input material: PBMCs. The receptors shown here come from a man in his sixties with HTLV-1-associated myelopathy (HAM/TSP). Each CDR3 is given with its conserved first and last residue. A D gene is named only where the DNA matches it firmly. Only part of the rows carry a size: once, few, many, or a class if the clone is expanded.

D: TRBD1; size: many; V: TRBV12-3/TRBV12-4; J: TRBJ2-3; CDR3: CASSPRQGPRDTQYF; DNA: TGTGCCAGCAGTCCCCGACAGGGGCCCCGAGATACGCAGTATTTT
D: -; size: few; V: TRBV7-9; J: TRBJ1-4; CDR3: CASSLVSNEKLFF; DNA: TGTGCCAGCAGCTTAGTTAGTAATGAAAAACTGTTTTTT
D: TRBD2; size: many; V: TRBV10-3; J: TRBJ2-1; CDR3: CAISGKTSGREPSYNEQFF; DNA: TGTGCCATCAGTGGTAAGACTAGCGGGAGAGAACCCTCTTACAATGAGCAGTTCTTC
D: TRBD1; size: many; V: TRBV7-2; J: TRBJ1-4; CDR3: CASSLAGRQGGEKLFF; DNA: TGTGCCAGCAGCTTAGCGGGAAGACAGGGGGGAGAAAAACTGTTTTTT
D: TRBD1; size: many; V: TRBV5-1; J: TRBJ1-1; CDR3: CASSLATGGRNTEAFF; DNA: TGCGCCAGCAGCTTGGCCACAGGGGGCAGGAACACTGAAGCTTTCTTT
D: TRBD1; size: -; V: TRBV2; J: TRBJ2-2; CDR3: CASSPTGGGELFF; DNA: TGTGCCAGCAGCCCTACAGGGGGCGGGGAGCTGTTTTTT
D: -; size: many; V: TRBV20-1; J: TRBJ1-5; CDR3: CSATNLGRPQHF; DNA: TGCAGTGCTACCAACCTCGGCAGGCCCCAGCATTTT
D: TRBD2; size: few; V: TRBV3-1; J: TRBJ2-7; CDR3: CASSQVAGGPVQYF; DNA: TGTGCCAGCAGCCAAGTGGCGGGAGGGCCGGTGCAGTACTTC
D: -; size: many; V: TRBV27; J: TRBJ2-1; CDR3: CASSLWGGREQFF; DNA: TGTGCCAGCAGTTTATGGGGGGGCCGTGAGCAGTTCTTC
D: -; size: many; V: TRBV7-3; J: TRBJ1-1; CDR3: CASSEQGNTEAFF; DNA: TGTGCCAGCAGCGAACAGGGAAACACTGAAGCTTTCTTT
D: TRBD1; size: medium-sized; V: TRBV5-6; J: TRBJ2-7; CDR3: CASSPGTGRSYEQYF; DNA: TGTGCCAGCAGCCCTGGGACAGGGCGCTCCTACGAGCAGTACTTC
D: TRBD2; size: -; V: TRBV7-2; J: TRBJ2-3; CDR3: CANSPRSQLAGGPDTQYF; DNA: TGTGCCAACAGCCCACGTTCGCAACTAGCGGGAGGGCCCGATACACAGTATTTT
D: -; size: many; V: TRBV5-5; J: TRBJ1-5; CDR3: CASSSEYSNQPQHF; DNA: TGTGCCAGCAGCTCAGAATATAGCAATCAGCCCCAGCATTTT
D: -; size: many; V: TRBV5-6; J: TRBJ2-5; CDR3: CASSSGRRVETQYF; DNA: TGTGCCAGCAGCTCCGGTCGGCGGGTGGAGACCCAGTACTTC
D: -; size: -; V: TRBV11-2; J: TRBJ1-4; CDR3: CASSTTRSSGRLFF; DNA: TGTGCCAGCAGCACAACGCGGAGCTCAGGAAGACTGTTTTTT
D: -; size: many; V: TRBV5-1; J: TRBJ2-3; CDR3: CASSLGTFTDTQYF; DNA: TGCGCCAGCAGCCTCGGGACCTTCACAGATACGCAGTATTTT
D: -; size: many; V: TRBV7-2; J: TRBJ2-1; CDR3: CASSPGDGNNEQFF; DNA: TGTGCCAGCAGCCCGGGGGACGGCAACAATGAGCAGTTCTTC
D: -; size: many; V: TRBV7-9; J: TRBJ2-1; CDR3: CASRSVVGEQFF; DNA: TGTGCCAGCAGGTCCGTCGTCGGTGAGCAGTTCTTC
D: TRBD1; size: -; V: TRBV7-9; J: TRBJ2-7; CDR3: CASTPDRAVGEQYF; DNA: TGTGCCAGCACTCCGGACAGGGCGGTAGGCGAGCAGTACTTC
D: -; size: many; V: TRBV20-1; J: TRBJ2-7; CDR3: CSAEQVLDEEQYF; DNA: TGCAGTGCTGAACAGGTTTTGGACGAAGAGCAGTACTTC
D: TRBD1; size: many; V: TRBV5-1; J: TRBJ2-7; CDR3: CASSWSTGHSFEQYF; DNA: TGCGCCAGCAGCTGGTCGACAGGGCATAGTTTCGAGCAGTACTTC
D: -; size: few; V: TRBV28; J: TRBJ2-3; CDR3: CATRDPGTDTQYF; DNA: TGTGCCACCCGGGACCCTGGGACAGATACGCAGTATTTT
D: TRBD1; size: many; V: TRBV12-3/TRBV12-4; J: TRBJ1-6; CDR3: CASLQGRQGQNSPLHF; DNA: TGTGCCAGCCTCCAAGGCCGACAGGGTCAAAATTCACCCCTCCACTTT
D: -; size: -; V: TRBV13; J: TRBJ2-3; CDR3: CASSLKPPDTQYF; DNA: TGTGCCAGCAGCTTAAAACCCCCAGATACGCAGTATTTT
D: -; size: many; V: TRBV20-1; J: TRBJ1-2; CDR3: CSAREGGQYGYTF; DNA: TGCAGTGCCCGAGAGGGGGGCCAATATGGCTACACCTTC
D: -; size: many; V: TRBV5-5; J: TRBJ2-7; CDR3: CASSQGPSYEQYF; DNA: TGTGCCAGCAGCCAAGGACCTTCCTACGAGCAGTACTTC
D: -; size: many; V: TRBV2; J: TRBJ2-3; CDR3: CASSEARADTQYF; DNA: TGTGCCAGCAGTGAAGCGCGGGCAGATACGCAGTATTTT
D: -; size: many; V: TRBV5-1; J: TRBJ2-7; CDR3: CASSSYRSGTSEQYF; DNA: TGCGCCAGCAGCTCCTACAGGAGTGGCACCTCCGAGCAGTACTTC
D: -; size: many; V: TRBV28; J: TRBJ2-3; CDR3: CASRTPQGDTQYF; DNA: TGTGCCAGCAGGACACCCCAGGGAGATACGCAGTATTTT
D: -; size: -; V: TRBV24-1; J: TRBJ1-1; CDR3: CATSDGLHTEAFF; DNA: TGTGCCACCAGTGATGGCTTGCACACTGAAGCTTTCTTT
D: -; size: many; V: TRBV7-8; J: TRBJ1-5; CDR3: CASSLVADYNQPQHF; DNA: TGTGCCAGCAGCTTAGTGGCAGACTACAATCAGCCCCAGCATTTT
D: TRBD2; size: -; V: TRBV9; J: TRBJ2-7; CDR3: CASSIGGGGYEQYF; DNA: TGTGCCAGCAGCATCGGCGGGGGGGGCTACGAGCAGTACTTC
D: -; size: -; V: TRBV5-1; J: TRBJ1-1; CDR3: CASKSRDRLDTEAFF; DNA: TGCGCCAGCAAATCTCGGGACCGGCTTGACACTGAAGCTTTCTTT
D: -; size: many; V: TRBV5-1; J: TRBJ2-6; CDR3: CASSLEPSGANVLTF; DNA: TGCGCCAGCAGCCTGGAACCCTCGGGGGCCAACGTCCTGACTTTC
D: -; size: many; V: TRBV19; J: TRBJ2-1; CDR3: CASSIRDLGVNEQFF; DNA: TGTGCCAGTAGTATTAGAGATCTCGGGGTCAATGAGCAGTTCTTC
D: -; size: medium-sized; V: TRBV24-1; J: TRBJ1-4; CDR3: CATSDGRGDNEKLFF; DNA: TGTGCCACCAGTGATGGGCGTGGGGATAATGAAAAACTGTTTTTT
D: -; size: many; V: TRBV6-6; J: TRBJ2-7; CDR3: CASSYPLTDSYEQYF; DNA: TGTGCCAGCAGTTACCCACTGACAGATTCCTACGAGCAGTACTTC
D: -; size: many; V: TRBV19; J: TRBJ1-1; CDR3: CASSIVGDYIMNTEAFF; DNA: TGTGCCAGTAGTATAGTAGGCGACTACATTATGAACACTGAAGCTTTCTTT
D: -; size: many; V: TRBV5-1; J: TRBJ2-2; CDR3: CASSQGSTGTSNTGELFF; DNA: TGCGCCAGCAGCCAGGGGTCGACCGGGACATCGAACACCGGGGAGCTGTTTTTT
D: TRBD1; size: -; V: TRBV5-1; J: TRBJ2-5; CDR3: CASRTGGETQYF; DNA: TGCGCCAGCAGAACAGGGGGAGAGACCCAGTACTTC
D: TRBD1; size: many; V: TRBV5-1; J: TRBJ1-4; CDR3: CASSLGQGDEKLFF; DNA: TGCGCCAGCAGCTTGGGACAGGGGGATGAAAAACTGTTTTTT
D: -; size: many; V: TRBV5-1; J: TRBJ2-7; CDR3: CASSRGSGFLSYEQYF; DNA: TGCGCCAGCAGCCGTGGTAGCGGATTTCTCTCCTACGAGCAGTACTTC
D: TRBD1; size: many; V: TRBV5-1; J: TRBJ1-2; CDR3: CASSLVGGQGSGNYGYTF; DNA: TGCGCCAGCAGCTTGGTCGGGGGACAGGGGAGCGGTAACTATGGCTACACCTTC
D: -; size: many; V: TRBV5-1; J: TRBJ2-3; CDR3: CASSSGYRSGTSTDTQYF; DNA: TGCGCCAGCAGCTCTGGCTACAGGAGCGGAACTAGCACAGATACGCAGTATTTT
D: -; size: many; V: TRBV10-3; J: TRBJ2-7; CDR3: CAISEGTKGWF; DNA: TGTGCCATCAGTGAGGGGACCAAAGGGTGGTTC
D: -; size: many; V: TRBV6-2/TRBV6-3; J: TRBJ1-5; CDR3: CASRERSNQPQHF; DNA: TGTGCCAGCAGGGAAAGGAGCAATCAGCCCCAGCATTTT
D: TRBD2; size: many; V: TRBV20-1; J: TRBJ2-7; CDR3: CSASPPSGKLVHEQYF; DNA: TGCAGTGCTAGTCCCCCTAGCGGGAAGTTAGTTCACGAGCAGTACTTC
D: -; size: many; V: TRBV5-6; J: TRBJ1-2; CDR3: CASSSEVFFSYGYTF; DNA: TGTGCCAGCAGCTCGGAGGTTTTTTTCTCTTATGGCTACACCTTC
D: TRBD1; size: many; V: TRBV4-2; J: TRBJ2-2; CDR3: CASSQEGDRGGGELFF; DNA: TGTGCCAGCAGCCAAGAAGGCGACAGGGGAGGCGGGGAGCTGTTTTTT
D: -; size: many; V: TRBV20-1; J: TRBJ2-1; CDR3: CSARVSAYNEQFF; DNA: TGCAGTGCTAGGGTCTCTGCTTACAATGAGCAGTTCTTC
D: -; size: many; V: TRBV5-5; J: TRBJ2-1; CDR3: CASSLEGPRGLNEQFF; DNA: TGTGCCAGCAGCTTGGAAGGACCACGGGGGCTAAATGAGCAGTTCTTC
D: -; size: many; V: TRBV9; J: TRBJ2-5; CDR3: CASSVIGNRGETQYF; DNA: TGTGCCAGCAGCGTAATTGGTAACAGAGGAGAGACCCAGTACTTC
D: TRBD2; size: many; V: TRBV5-5; J: TRBJ2-1; CDR3: CASSLGTSGRSSYNEQFF; DNA: TGTGCCAGCAGCCTAGGGACTAGCGGGAGAAGCTCCTACAATGAGCAGTTCTTC
D: TRBD1; size: many; V: TRBV20-1; J: TRBJ1-1; CDR3: CSAGQGARMNTEAFF; DNA: TGCAGTGCTGGACAGGGGGCAAGAATGAACACTGAAGCTTTCTTT
D: -; size: many; V: TRBV12-3/TRBV12-4; J: TRBJ2-4; CDR3: CASSHGLRVGGRDIQYF; DNA: TGTGCCAGCAGTCACGGGCTAAGAGTTGGGGGCAGAGACATTCAGTACTTC
D: -; size: many; V: TRBV14; J: TRBJ1-3; CDR3: CASSQDRGNTIYF; DNA: TGTGCCAGCAGCCAAGATCGAGGAAACACCATATATTTT
D: -; size: many; V: TRBV10-2; J: TRBJ1-1; CDR3: CASLWDTEAFF; DNA: TGCGCCAGCCTGTGGGATACTGAAGCTTTCTTT